These T cell receptor beta chains were read from a single sample in a study of blood T cell repertoires in COVID-19. Only in-frame clones appear in the TCRdb table, and some are missing; sequencing was by immunoSEQ multiplex PCR. The table has a few hundred thousand clones, approximately 80% seen once. The specimen was peripheral blood. All receptors come from a man aged 55 to 70 with acute or convalescent COVID-19. Each CDR3 is given with its conserved first and last residue. The D gene is left open where the match is weak. Clone size is given for some rows only: seen once, a few or many times, or a class if the clone is expanded.

TGTGCCAGCAGCGGGTTCGGTGCGGGCCAGGCCTATGGCTACACCTTC	CASSGFGAGQAYGYTF	TRBV9	TRBJ1-2	-	few
TGCGCCAGCAGCTTGGCTGAGGCGGCCTCCTACGAGCAGTACTTC	CASSLAEAASYEQYF	TRBV5-1	TRBJ2-7	-	-
TGTGCCAGCAGCTCCCCCGGGACAGGGTTGGGCACTGAAGCTTTCTTT	CASSSPGTGLGTEAFF	TRBV11-1	TRBJ1-1	TRBD1	-
TGTGCCAGCGGATCGGGACTAGCGGCCATCTACGAGCAGTACTTC	CASGSGLAAIYEQYF	TRBV9	TRBJ2-7	TRBD2	-
TGTGCCAGCAGTTTAGGGACAGGGGTCAATCAGCCCCAGCATTTT	CASSLGTGVNQPQHF	TRBV27	TRBJ1-5	TRBD1	-
TGTGCCAGCAGCGTAGGACGGGAGGCCTACAATGAGCAGTTCTTC	CASSVGREAYNEQFF	TRBV9	TRBJ2-1	TRBD2	-
TGTGCCAGCAGTTTAAGTCCGGGCGAGCAGTACTTC	CASSLSPGEQYF	TRBV28	TRBJ2-7	-	-
TGTGCCAGCACCCGGGGGCAAGAGACCCAGTACTTC	CASTRGQETQYF	TRBV7-9	TRBJ2-5	-	-
TGTGCCAGCAGTTTAACGGGACAGGGGACCTCCTACGAGCAGTACTTC	CASSLTGQGTSYEQYF	TRBV27	TRBJ2-7	TRBD1	-
TGTGCCAGCAGCTTCCGTACCGGACAGAGCCCCGGTCAGCCCCAGCATTTT	CASSFRTGQSPGQPQHF	TRBV7-2	TRBJ1-5	-	-
TGTGCCAGCACCCAACAAGAGACCCAGTACTTC	CASTQQETQYF	TRBV2	TRBJ2-5	-	-